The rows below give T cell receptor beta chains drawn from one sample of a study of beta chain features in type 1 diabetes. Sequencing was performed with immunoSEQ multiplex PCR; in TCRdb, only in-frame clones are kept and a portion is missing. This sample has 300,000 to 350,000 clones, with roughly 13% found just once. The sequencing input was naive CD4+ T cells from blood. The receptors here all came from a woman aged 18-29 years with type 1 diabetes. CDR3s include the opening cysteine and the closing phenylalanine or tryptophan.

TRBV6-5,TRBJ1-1,CASGAWAADTEAFF
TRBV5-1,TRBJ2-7,CASSPVTGVYEQYF
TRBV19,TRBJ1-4,CASNQDSVGRKLFF
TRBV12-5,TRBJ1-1,CASGLVVSMNTEAFF
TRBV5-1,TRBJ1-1,CASSFLGQGNTEAFF
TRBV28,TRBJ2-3,CASSSIAMAGVPDTQYF
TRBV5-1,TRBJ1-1,CASSLEGTYGGEAFF
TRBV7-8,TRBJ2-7,CASSSTGLTYEQYF
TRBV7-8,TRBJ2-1,CASSDQSLLWEQFF
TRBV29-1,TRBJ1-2,CSVKGAGGGYTF
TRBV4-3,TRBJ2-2,CASSLERLINTGELFF
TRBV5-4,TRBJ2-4,CASSLQGGGKNIQYF
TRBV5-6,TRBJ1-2,CASSARQGPHTF
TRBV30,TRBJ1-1,CASGENTEAFF
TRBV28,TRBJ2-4,CASRQGLAGVKNIQYF